What follows are 9 T cell receptor beta chains derived from one specimen sequenced in a study of T cells in Graves' hyperthyroidism and ophthalmopathy. What was amplified from RNA transcripts were TCR beta CDR3 regions. When the TCR CDR3 underwent first-round RT-PCR, the HTBI primer set was used. TCRdb itself ran the multiplex PCR reads through MiXCR, one entry per CDR3 protein. The sample contains more than 550,000 distinct CDR3 sequences, 17% of which appear only once. Sequenced input: blood. These receptors all come from a man in his forties or fifties with Graves' hyperthyroidism.

This clonotype showed up many times. The genes are TRBV6-1 and TRBJ1-1; a weak D match, TRBD1 (5 bases). Per germline, CDR1 MNHNS and CDR2 SASEGT. There are 15 residues in the CDR3. V lost 2 bases and J 4 bases, leaving 14 bases between the germline ends. CDR3 amino acids: CASSEWGRGGTEAFF. CDR3 coding DNA: TGTGCCAGCAGTGAATGGGGGAGAGGTGGCACTGAAGCTTTCTTT.

The sample holds many counts of this clonotype. The chain carries TRBV6-2 or TRBV6-3 and TRBJ2-1, with D possibly matching TRBD1 (7 bases). V lost 0 bases to trimming and J lost 9 bases, with 21 bases between them. The CDR3 covers 17 residues. Per the germline V gene, CDR1 is MNHEY and CDR2 is SVGEGT. The CDR3 sequence is CASSYSSGAGGQGEQFF. The CDR3 DNA is TGTGCCAGCAGTTACTCCTCTGGGGCAGGGGGGCAAGGTGAGCAGTTCTTC.

This clonotype was seen at least ten times. This chain connects TRBV6-5 to TRBJ1-2, with a tentative D call TRBD1 (5 bases). The CDR3 runs 15 residues. V was shortened by 0 bases and J by 3 bases, with 11 bases between the two germline ends. Germline assignment: CDR1 MNHEY and CDR2 SVGAGI. This chain's CDR3 is CASSYSQGFDYGYTF. DNA of the CDR3: TGTGCCAGCAGTTACTCTCAGGGCTTTGACTATGGCTACACCTTC.

The genes are TRBV19 and TRBJ1-3; maybe TRBD1 (5 bases). The CDR3 runs 18 residues. Germline CDR1 reads LNHDA; CDR2 reads SQIVND (reference sequence). Trimming took 5 bases from V and 2 from J, leaving 22 bases between them. CDR3 DNA sequence: TGTGCCAGTAGTCTTCTCGGACAAGACTCCCCTCCTGGAAACACCATATATTTT. It specifies CASSLLGQDSPPGNTIYF.

This clonotype was observed at least ten times. The chain recombines TRBV5-1 with TRBJ2-3, with D perhaps TRBD1 or TRBD2 (5 bases each). The CDR3 runs to 15 residues. V was pared by 1 base and J by 5 bases, with 14 bases between. From germline, CDR1 is SGHRS and CDR2 YFSETQ. CDR3 in amino acids: CASSLRTLQGDTQYF. The CDR3 nucleotides read TGCGCCAGCAGCTTGAGGACTTTGCAGGGAGATACGCAGTATTTT.

The CDR3 DNA sequence: TGTGCCTGGAGAGCAGTACCTGTTGGGGCCACTGAAGCTTTCTTT. Translated: CAWRAVPVGATEAFF. V and J are TRBV30 and TRBJ1-1; D may be TRBD1 (5 bases). CDR1 GTSNPN and CDR2 SVGIG come from the germline V gene (reference sequence). The V and J ends lost 3 bases and 4 bases respectively, with 18 bases between them. This CDR3 has 15 residues.

The rearrangement uses TRBV24-1 and TRBJ2-1; TRBD1 or TRBD2 may be the D gene (5 bases each). The V end was cut by 5 bases, the J end by 7 bases, with 14 bases between. The germline V gene encodes CDR1 KGHDR and CDR2 SFDVKD. The CDR3 contains 14 residues. The CDR3 region has the DNA TGTGCCACCAGTGTGGAGAGGGGTGGGAATGAGCAGTTCTTC. Encoded protein: CATSVERGGNEQFF.

J is TRBJ1-1 and V is TRBV14; D unclear. V lost 0 bases and J 0 bases, leaving 14 bases between the germline ends. CDR1 is SGHDN, CDR2 FVKESK, per germline. The CDR3 runs 17 residues. CDR3 protein: CASSQDPGRSLNTEAFF. CDR3 nucleotide sequence: TGTGCCAGCAGCCAAGATCCAGGCCGGTCCCTGAACACTGAAGCTTTCTTT.

This clonotype was seen many times. This CDR3 is CASSLGAVSTDTQYF. DNA for the CDR3: TGTGCCAGCAGTCTCGGGGCGGTTAGCACAGATACGCAGTATTTT. The rearrangement uses TRBV27 and TRBJ2-3, with D possibly called TRBD1 or TRBD2 (5 bases each). Germline V gene sequence: CDR1 MNHEY, CDR2 SMNVEV (reference sequence). The ends were cut back, 5 bases at V and 0 bases at J, with 12 bases in the middle. This CDR3 contains 15 residues.